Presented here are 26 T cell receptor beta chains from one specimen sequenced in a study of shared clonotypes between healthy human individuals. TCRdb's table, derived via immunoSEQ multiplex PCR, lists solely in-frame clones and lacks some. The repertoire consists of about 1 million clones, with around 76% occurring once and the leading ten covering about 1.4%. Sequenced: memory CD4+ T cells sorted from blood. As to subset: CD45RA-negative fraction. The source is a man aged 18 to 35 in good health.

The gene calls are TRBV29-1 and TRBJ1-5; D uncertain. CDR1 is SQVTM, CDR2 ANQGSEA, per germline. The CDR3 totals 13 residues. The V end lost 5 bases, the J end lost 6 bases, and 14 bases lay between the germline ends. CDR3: CSVLTWRGQPQHF. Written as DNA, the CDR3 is TGCAGCGTTCTCACCTGGCGGGGTCAGCCCCAGCATTTT. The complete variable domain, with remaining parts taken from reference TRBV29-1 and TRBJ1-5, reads SAVISQKPSRDICQRGTSLTIQCQVDSQVTMMFWYRQQPGQSLTLIATANQGSEATYESGFVIDKFPISRPNLTFSTLTVSNMSPEDSSIYLCSVLTWRGQPQHFGDGTRLSIL.

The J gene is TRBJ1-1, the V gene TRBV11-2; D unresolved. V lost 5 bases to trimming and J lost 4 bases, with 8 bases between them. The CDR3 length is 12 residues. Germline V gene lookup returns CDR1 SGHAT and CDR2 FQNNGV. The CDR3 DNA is TGTGCCAGCAGCCGAGAACGCACTGAAGCTTTCTTT. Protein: CASSRERTEAFF.

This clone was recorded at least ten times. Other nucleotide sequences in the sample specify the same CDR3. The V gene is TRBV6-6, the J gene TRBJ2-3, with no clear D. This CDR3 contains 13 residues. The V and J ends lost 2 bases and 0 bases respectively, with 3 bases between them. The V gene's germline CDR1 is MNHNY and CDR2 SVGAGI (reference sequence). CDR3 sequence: CASSYLSTDTQYF. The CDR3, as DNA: TGTGCCAGCAGTTACCTTAGCACAGATACGCAGTATTTT.

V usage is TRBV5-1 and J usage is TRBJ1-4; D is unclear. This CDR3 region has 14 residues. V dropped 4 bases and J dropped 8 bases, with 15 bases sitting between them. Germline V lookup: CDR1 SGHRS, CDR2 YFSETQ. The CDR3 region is CASSPRASAEKLFF. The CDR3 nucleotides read TGCGCCAGCAGCCCAAGGGCCTCCGCGGAAAAACTGTTTTTT.

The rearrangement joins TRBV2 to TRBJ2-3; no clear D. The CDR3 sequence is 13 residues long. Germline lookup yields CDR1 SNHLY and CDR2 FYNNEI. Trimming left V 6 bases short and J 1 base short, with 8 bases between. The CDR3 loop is CASSFGGTDTQYF. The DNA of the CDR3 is TGTGCCAGCAGCTTCGGCGGCACAGATACGCAGTATTTT.

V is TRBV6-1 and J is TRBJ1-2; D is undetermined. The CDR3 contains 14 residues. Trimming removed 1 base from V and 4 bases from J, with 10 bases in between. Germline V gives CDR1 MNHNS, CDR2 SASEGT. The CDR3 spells CASSEDRSFYGYTF. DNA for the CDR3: TGTGCCAGCAGTGAAGACAGATCCTTCTATGGCTACACCTTC.

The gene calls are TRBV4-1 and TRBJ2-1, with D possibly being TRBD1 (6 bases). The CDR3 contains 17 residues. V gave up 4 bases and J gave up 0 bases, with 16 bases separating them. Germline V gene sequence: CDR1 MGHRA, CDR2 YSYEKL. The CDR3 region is CASSRARTESSYNEQFF. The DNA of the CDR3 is TGCGCCAGCAGCCGAGCCCGGACAGAGAGCTCCTACAATGAGCAGTTCTTC.

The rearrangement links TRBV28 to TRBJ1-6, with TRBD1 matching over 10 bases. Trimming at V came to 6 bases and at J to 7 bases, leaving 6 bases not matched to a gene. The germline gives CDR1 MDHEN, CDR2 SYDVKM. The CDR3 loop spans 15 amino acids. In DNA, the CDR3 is TGTGCCAGCAGCCGCGGACAGGGGGGCAATTCACCCCTCCACTTT. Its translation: CASSRGQGGNSPLHF.

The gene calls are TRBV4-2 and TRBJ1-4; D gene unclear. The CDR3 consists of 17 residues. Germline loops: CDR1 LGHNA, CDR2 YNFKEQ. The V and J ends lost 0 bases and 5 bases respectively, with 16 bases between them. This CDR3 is CASSQERREGGNEKLFF. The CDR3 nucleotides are TGTGCCAGCAGCCAAGAACGGCGGGAGGGTGGGAATGAAAAACTGTTTTTT.

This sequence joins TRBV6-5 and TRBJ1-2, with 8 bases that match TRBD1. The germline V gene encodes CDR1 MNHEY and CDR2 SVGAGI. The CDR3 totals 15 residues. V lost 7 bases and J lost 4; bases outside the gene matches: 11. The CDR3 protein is CASKIHRGTGYGYTF. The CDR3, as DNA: TGTGCCAGCAAAATTCACAGGGGGACTGGCTATGGCTACACCTTC.

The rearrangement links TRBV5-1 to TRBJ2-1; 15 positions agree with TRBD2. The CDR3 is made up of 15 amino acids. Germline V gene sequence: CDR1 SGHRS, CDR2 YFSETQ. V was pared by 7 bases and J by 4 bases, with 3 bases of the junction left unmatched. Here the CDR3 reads CASGLAGGPYNEQFF. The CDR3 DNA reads TGCGCCAGCGGACTAGCGGGAGGGCCTTACAATGAGCAGTTCTTC. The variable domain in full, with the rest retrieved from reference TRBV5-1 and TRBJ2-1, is KAGVTQTPRYLIKTRGQQVTLSCSPISGHRSVSWYQQTPGQGLQFLFEYFSETQRNKGNFPGRFSGRQFSNSRSEMNVSTLELGDSALYLCASGLAGGPYNEQFFGPGTRLTVL.

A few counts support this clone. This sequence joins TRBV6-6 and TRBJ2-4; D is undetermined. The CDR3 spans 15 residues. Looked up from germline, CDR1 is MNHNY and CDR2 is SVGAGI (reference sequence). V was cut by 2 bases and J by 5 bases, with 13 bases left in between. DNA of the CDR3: TGTGCCAGCAGTTACGTGACACCAAGCCAAAACATTCAGTACTTC. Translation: CASSYVTPSQNIQYF.

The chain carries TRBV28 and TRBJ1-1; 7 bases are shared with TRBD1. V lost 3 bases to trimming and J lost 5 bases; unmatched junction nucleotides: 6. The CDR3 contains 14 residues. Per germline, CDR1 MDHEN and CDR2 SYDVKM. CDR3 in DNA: TGTGCCAGCAGTTTGGAGACAGGGAGGACTGAAGCTTTCTTT. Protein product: CASSLETGRTEAFF.

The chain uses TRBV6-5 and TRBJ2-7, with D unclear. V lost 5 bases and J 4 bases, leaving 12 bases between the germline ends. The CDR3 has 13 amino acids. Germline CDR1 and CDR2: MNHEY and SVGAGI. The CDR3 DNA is TGTGCCAGCAGTATGGGCTCAAAGTACGAGCAGTACTTC. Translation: CASSMGSKYEQYF.

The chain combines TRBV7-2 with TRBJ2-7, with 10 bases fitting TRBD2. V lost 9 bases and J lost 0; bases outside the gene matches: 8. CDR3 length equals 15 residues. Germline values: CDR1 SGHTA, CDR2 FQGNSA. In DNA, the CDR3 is TGTGCCAGTAAGATTAGCGGGGGGAGCTCCTACGAGCAGTACTTC. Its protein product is CASKISGGSSYEQYF.

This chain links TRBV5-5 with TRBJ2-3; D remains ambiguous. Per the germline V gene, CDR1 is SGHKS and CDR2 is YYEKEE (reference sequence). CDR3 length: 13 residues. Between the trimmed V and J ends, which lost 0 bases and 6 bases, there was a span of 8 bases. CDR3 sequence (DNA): TGTGCCAGCAGCTTGGCAACAACCGATACGCAGTATTTT. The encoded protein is CASSLATTDTQYF.

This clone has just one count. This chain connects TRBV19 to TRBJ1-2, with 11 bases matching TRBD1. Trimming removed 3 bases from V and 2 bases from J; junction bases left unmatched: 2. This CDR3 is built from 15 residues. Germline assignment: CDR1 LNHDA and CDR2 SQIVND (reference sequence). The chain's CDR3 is CASSIRTGGNYGYTF. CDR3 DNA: TGTGCCAGTAGTATCCGGACAGGGGGCAACTATGGCTACACCTTC.

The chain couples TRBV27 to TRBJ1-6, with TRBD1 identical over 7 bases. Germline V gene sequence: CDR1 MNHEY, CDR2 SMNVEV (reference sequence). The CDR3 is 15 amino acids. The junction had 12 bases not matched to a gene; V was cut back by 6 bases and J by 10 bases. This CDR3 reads CASSRLTGVGSPLHF. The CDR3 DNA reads TGTGCCAGCAGCCGACTTACAGGGGTAGGGTCACCCCTCCACTTT.

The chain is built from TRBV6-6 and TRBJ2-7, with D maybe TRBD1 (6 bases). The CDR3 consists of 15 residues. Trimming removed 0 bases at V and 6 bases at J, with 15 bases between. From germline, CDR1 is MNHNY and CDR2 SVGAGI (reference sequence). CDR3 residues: CASSYSPWGHSEQYF. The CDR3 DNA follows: TGTGCCAGCAGTTACTCGCCTTGGGGACATAGCGAGCAGTACTTC.

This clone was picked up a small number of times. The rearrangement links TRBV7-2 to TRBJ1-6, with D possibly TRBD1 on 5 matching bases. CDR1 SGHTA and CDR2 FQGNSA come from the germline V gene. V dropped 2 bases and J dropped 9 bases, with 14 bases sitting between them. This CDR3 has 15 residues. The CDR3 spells CASSLYGREGSPLHF. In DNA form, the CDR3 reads TGTGCCAGCAGCTTATATGGCAGGGAAGGTTCACCCCTCCACTTT.

In DNA, the CDR3 is TGTGCCAGCAGTTATATGTATGGCTACACCTTC. It yields the protein CASSYMYGYTF. The J gene is TRBJ1-2, the V gene TRBV6-6; D is ambiguous. V was clipped by 3 bases and J by 5 bases, with 4 bases between them. The CDR3 is 11 amino acids. Germline CDR1 and CDR2: MNHNY and SVGAGI (reference sequence).

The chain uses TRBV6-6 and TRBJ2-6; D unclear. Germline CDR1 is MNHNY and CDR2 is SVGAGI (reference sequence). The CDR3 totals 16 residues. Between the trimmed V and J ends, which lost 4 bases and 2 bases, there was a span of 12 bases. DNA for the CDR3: TGTGCCAGCAGTTTCTCGACGGCTCCTGGGGCCAACGTCCTGACTTTC. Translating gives CASSFSTAPGANVLTF.

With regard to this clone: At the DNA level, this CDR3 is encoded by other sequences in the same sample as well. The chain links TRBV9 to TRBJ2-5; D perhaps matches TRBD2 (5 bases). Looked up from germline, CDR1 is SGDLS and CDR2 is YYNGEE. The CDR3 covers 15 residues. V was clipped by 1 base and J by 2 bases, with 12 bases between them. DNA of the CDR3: TGTGCCAGCAGCGTAAGCACAAGCGGACAAGAGACCCAGTACTTC. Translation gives CASSVSTSGQETQYF.

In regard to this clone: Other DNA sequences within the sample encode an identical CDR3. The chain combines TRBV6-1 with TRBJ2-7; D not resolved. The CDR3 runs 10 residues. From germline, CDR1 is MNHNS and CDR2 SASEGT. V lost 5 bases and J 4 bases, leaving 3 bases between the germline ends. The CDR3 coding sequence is TGTGCCAGCAGTTTGTACGAGCAGTACTTC. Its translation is CASSLYEQYF.

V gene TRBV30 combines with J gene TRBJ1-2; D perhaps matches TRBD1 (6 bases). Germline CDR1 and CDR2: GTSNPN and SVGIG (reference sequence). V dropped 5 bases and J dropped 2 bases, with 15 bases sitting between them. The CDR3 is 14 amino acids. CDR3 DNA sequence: TGTGCCTGGGCGAGGGGGGCTCTGAACTATGGCTACACCTTC. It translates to CAWARGALNYGYTF.

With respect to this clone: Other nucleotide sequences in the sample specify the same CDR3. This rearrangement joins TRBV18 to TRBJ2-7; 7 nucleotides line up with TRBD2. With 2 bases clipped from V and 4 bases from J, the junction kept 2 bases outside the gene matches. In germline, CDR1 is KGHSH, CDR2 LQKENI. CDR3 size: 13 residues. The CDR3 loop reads CASSPSGAYEQYF. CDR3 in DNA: TGTGCCAGCTCACCAAGCGGGGCGTACGAGCAGTACTTC. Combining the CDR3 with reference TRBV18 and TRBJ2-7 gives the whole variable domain NAGVMQNPRHLVRRRGQEARLRCSPMKGHSHVYWYRQLPEEGLKFMVYLQKENIIDESGMPKERFSAEFPKEGPSILRIQQVVRGDSAAYFCASSPSGAYEQYFGPGTRLTVT.